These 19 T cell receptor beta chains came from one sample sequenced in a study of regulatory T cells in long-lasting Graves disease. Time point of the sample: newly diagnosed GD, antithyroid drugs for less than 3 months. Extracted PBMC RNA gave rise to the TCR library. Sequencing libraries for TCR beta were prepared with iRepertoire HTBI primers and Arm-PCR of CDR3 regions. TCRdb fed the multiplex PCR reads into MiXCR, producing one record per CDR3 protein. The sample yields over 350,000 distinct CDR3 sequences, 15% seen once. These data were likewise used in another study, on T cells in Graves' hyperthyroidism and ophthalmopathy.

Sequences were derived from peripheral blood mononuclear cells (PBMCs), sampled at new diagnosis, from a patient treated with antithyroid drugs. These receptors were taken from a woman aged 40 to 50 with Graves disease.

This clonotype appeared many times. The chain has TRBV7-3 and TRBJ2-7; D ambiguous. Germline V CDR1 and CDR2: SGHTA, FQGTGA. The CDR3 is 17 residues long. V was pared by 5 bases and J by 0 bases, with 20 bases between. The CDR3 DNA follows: TGTGCCAGCAGCCGCCCTAGTCGTGACTGTAGCTCCTACGAGCAGTACTTC. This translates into CASSRPSRDCSSYEQYF.

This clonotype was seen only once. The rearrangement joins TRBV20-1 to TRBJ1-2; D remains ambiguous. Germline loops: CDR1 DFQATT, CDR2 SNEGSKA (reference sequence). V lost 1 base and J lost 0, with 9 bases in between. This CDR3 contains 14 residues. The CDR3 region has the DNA TGCAGTGCTAGAGGGGAGGCGTCTAACTATGGCTACACCTTC. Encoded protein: CSARGEASNYGYTF.

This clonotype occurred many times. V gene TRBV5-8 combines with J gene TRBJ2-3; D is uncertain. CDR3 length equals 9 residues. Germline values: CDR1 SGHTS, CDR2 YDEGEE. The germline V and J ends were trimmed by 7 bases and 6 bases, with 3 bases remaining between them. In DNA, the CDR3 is TGTGCCAGCGCGGATACGCAGTATTTT. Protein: CASADTQYF.

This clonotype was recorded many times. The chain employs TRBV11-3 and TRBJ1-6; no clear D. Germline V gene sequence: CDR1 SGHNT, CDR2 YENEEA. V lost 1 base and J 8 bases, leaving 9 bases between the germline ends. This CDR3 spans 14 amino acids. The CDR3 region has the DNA TGTGCCAGCAGCTTAGTTGCGGATTATTCACCCCTCCACTTT. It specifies CASSLVADYSPLHF.

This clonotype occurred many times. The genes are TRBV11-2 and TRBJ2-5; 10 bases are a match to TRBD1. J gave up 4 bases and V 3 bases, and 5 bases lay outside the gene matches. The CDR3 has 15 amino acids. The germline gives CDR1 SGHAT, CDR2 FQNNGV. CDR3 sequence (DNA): TGTGCCAGCAGCTTTCGGACAGGGGGGGGAGAGACCCAGTACTTC. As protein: CASSFRTGGGETQYF. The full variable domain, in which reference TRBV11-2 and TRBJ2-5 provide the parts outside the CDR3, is EAGVAQSPRYKIIEKRQSVAFWCNPISGHATLYWYQQILGQGPKLLIQFQNNGVVDDSQLPKDRFSAERLKGVDSTLKIQPAKLEDSAVYLCASSFRTGGGETQYFGPGTRLLVL.

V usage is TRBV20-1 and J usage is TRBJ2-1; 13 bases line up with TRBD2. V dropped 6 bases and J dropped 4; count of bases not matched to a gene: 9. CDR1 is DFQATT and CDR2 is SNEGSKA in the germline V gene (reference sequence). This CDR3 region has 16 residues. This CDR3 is CSAVTGLAGHYNEQFF. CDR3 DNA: TGCAGTGCCGTAACGGGACTAGCGGGACATTACAATGAGCAGTTCTTC.

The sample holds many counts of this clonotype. The CDR3 DNA sequence: TGTGCCAGCAGCTACCAGGGTGGCGTCCAAGAGACCCAGTACTTC. Protein product: CASSYQGGVQETQYF. The V call is TRBV7-2, the J call TRBJ2-5, with D possibly TRBD1 on 5 matching bases. This CDR3 contains 15 residues. V was trimmed by 4 bases and J by 1 base, leaving 13 bases between them. CDR1 SGHTA and CDR2 FQGNSA come from the germline V gene.

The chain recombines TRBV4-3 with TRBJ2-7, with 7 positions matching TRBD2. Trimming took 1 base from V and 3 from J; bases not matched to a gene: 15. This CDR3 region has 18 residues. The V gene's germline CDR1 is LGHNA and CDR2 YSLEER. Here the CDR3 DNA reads TGCGCCAGCAGCCAAGCCCACAACAGCGGGAAAGGTGTCTACGAGCAGTACTTC. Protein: CASSQAHNSGKGVYEQYF.

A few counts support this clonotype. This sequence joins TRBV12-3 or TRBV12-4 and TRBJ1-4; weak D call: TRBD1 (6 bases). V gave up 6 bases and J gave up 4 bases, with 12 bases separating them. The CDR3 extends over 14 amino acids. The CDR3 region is CASRHREGNEKLFF. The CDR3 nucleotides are TGTGCCAGCAGGCACAGGGAGGGTAATGAAAAACTGTTTTTT.

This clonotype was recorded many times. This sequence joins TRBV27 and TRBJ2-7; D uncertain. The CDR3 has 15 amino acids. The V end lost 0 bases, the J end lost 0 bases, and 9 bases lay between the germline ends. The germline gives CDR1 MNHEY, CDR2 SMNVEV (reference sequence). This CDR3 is CASSLSGPSSYEQYF. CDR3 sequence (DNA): TGTGCCAGCAGTTTATCCGGGCCCAGCTCCTACGAGCAGTACTTC.

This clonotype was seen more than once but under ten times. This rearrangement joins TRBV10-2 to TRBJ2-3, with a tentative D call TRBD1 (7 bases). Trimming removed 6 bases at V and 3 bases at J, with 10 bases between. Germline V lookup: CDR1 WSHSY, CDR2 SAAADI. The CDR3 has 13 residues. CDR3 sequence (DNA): TGCGCCAGCAGGACAGGGAGGACAGATACGCAGTATTTT. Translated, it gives CASRTGRTDTQYF.

CDR3 bases: TGTGCCAGCACCTCCGGGTCCCTCTCCTACGAGCAGTACTTC. Its protein product is CASTSGSLSYEQYF. The chain has TRBV28 and TRBJ2-7; D gene unclear. The CDR3 is 14 amino acids. The germline V gene has CDR1 MDHEN and CDR2 SYDVKM. Trimming took off 7 bases at V and 0 bases at J, with 13 bases between the two ends. The full variable domain, completed using reference TRBV28 and TRBJ2-7, is DVKVTQSSRYLVKRTGEKVFLECVQDMDHENMFWYRQDPGLGLRLIYFSYDVKMKEKGDIPEGYSVSREKKERFSLILESASTNQTSMYLCASTSGSLSYEQYFGPGTRLTVT.

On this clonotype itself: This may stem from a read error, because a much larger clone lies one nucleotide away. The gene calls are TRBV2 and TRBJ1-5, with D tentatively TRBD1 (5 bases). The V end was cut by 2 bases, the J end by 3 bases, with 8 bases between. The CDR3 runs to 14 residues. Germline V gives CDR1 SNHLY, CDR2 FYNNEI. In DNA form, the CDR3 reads TGTGCCAGCAGTGAACAGGGCGACAATCAGCCCCAGCATTTT. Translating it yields CASSEQGDNQPQHF.

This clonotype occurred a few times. The CDR3 bases are TGTGCCAGCAGCCCAACCCCCGGGACAGGTTTCGATCAGTACTTC. Translation: CASSPTPGTGFDQYF. This sequence joins TRBV9 and TRBJ2-7, with TRBD1 matching 8 bases. V shed 4 bases and J 10 bases; nucleotides not matched to a gene: 16. The CDR3 has 15 residues. Germline V CDR1 and CDR2: SGDLS, YYNGEE.

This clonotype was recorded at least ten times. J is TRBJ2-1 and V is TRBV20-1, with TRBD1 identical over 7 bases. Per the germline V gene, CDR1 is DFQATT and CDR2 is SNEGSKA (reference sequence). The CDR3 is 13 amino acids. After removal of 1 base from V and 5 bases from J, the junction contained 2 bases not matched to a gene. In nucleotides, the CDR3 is TGCAGTGCTAGAGGGGACAGAGACAATGAGCAGTTCTTC. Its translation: CSARGDRDNEQFF.

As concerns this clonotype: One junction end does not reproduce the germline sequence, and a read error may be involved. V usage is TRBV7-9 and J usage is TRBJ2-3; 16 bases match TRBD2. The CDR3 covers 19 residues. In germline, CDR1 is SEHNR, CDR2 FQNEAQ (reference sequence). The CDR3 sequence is CASRLDLGLAGGRPDTQYF. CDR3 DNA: TGTGCCAGCAGGTTAGACCTGGGACTAGCGGGAGGGCGGCCAGATACGCAGTATTTT.

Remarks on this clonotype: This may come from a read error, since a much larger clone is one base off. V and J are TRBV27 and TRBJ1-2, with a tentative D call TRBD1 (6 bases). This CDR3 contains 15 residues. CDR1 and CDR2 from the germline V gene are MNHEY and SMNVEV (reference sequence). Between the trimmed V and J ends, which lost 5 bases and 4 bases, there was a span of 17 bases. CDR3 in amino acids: CASSARGAGGYGYTF. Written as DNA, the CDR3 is TGTGCCAGCAGTGCACGGGGGGCTGGGGGCTATGGCTACACCTTC.

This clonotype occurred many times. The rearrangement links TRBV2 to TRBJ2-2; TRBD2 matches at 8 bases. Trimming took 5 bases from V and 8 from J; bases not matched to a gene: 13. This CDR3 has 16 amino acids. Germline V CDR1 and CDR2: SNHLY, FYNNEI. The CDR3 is CASSSSGSTLGGELFF. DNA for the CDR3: TGTGCCAGCAGTTCCAGCGGGAGCACCCTTGGAGGGGAGCTGTTTTTT.

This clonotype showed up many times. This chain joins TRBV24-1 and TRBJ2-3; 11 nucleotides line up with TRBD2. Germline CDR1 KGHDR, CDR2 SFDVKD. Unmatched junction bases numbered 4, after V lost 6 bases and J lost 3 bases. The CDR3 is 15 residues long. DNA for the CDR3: TGTGCCACCAGTACCGGGACTAGCGGAACAGATACGCAGTATTTT. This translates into CATSTGTSGTDTQYF.